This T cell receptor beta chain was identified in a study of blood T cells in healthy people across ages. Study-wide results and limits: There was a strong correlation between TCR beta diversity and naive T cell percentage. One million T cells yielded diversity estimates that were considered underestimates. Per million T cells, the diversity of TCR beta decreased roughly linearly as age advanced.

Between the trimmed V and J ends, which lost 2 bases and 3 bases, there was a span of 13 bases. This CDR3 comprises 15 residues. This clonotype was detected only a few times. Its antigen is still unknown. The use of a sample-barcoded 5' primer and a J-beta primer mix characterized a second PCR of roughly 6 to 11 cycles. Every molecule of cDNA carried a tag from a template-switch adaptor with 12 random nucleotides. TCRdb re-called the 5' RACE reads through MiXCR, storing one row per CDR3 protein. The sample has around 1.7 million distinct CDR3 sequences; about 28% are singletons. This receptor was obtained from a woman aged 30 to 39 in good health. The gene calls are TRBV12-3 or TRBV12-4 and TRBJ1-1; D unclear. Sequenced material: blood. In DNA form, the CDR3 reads TGTGCCAGCAGTTTATTTTTGGGTTTAGACACTGAAGCTTTCTTT. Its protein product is CASSLFLGLDTEAFF.